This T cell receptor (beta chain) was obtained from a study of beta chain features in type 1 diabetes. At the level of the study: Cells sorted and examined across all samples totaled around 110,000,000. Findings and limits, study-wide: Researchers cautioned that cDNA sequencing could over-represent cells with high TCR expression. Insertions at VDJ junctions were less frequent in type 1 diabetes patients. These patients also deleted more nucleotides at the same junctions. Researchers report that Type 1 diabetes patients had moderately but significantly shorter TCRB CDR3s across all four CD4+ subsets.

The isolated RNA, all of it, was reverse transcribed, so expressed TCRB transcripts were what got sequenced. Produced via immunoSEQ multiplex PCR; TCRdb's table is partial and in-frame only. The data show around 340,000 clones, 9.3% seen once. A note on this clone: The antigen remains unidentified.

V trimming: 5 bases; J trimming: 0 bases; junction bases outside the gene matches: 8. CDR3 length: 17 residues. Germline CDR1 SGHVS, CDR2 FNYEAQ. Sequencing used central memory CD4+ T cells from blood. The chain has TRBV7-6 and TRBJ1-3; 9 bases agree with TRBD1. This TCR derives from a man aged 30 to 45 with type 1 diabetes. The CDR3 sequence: CASSVGQGTSSGNTIYF. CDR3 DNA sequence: TGTGCCAGCAGCGTTGGACAGGGGACCTCCTCTGGAAACACCATATATTTT. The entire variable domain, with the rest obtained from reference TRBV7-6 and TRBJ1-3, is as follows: GAGVSQSPRYKVTKRGQDVALRCDPISGHVSLYWYRQALGQGPEFLTYFNYEAQQDKSGLPNDRFSAERPEGSISTLTIQRTEQRDSAMYRCASSVGQGTSSGNTIYFGEGSWLTVV.